Presented here are 14 T cell receptor beta chains from one specimen sequenced in a study of spatial heterogeneity in lung cancer. Time point described: sample taken at primary tumor resection. One entry per CDR3 protein, called by TCRdb with MiXCR from the 5' RACE reads. Of about 15,000 distinct CDR3 sequences detected, roughly 3.6% appear once; the ten largest clones hold around 9.6%. The source material was normal lung tissue next to the tumor, sampled at surgery. These receptors all stem from a male donor with early-stage non-small cell lung cancer.

This clonotype was detected many times. The library was designed around alpha chains, so this beta chain is a stray read whose abundance carries little weight. The chain has TRBV12-3 or TRBV12-4 and TRBJ2-7; D gene ambiguous. This CDR3 has 14 amino acids. V lost 2 bases, J lost 2 bases, and 10 bases lay in between. CDR3 sequence reads: CASSLPGFPYEQYF. The CDR3 bases are TGTGCCAGCAGTTTACCAGGATTTCCCTACGAGCAGTACTTC.

This clonotype showed up many times. Since the library was made to target alpha chains, this beta chain is a stray read and its abundance is not meaningful. V gene TRBV2 combines with J gene TRBJ2-1; D remains ambiguous. With 7 bases removed from V and 5 bases from J, the gap between germline ends came to 15 bases. This CDR3 has 14 residues. CDR1 is SNHLY and CDR2 is FYNNEI in the germline V gene. CDR3 loop: CASMPDLQNNEQFF. Here the CDR3 DNA reads TGTGCCAGCATGCCGGACCTGCAGAACAATGAGCAGTTCTTC.

This clonotype counts as medium-sized. The size of this beta chain means little, since it is a stray read in a library made for alpha chains. This chain links TRBV3-1 with TRBJ2-1, with D maybe TRBD2 (6 bases). This CDR3 has 12 residues. The germline V and J ends were trimmed by 1 base and 15 bases, with 13 bases remaining between them. Germline values: CDR1 LGHDT, CDR2 YNNKEL (reference sequence). Written as DNA, the CDR3 is TGTGCCAGCAGCCAAGGACTAGGTAGTCGGTTCTTC. Encoded protein: CASSQGLGSRFF.

This clonotype was recorded at least ten times. Because the library targeted alpha chains, this beta chain is an off-target read whose size means little. As DNA, the CDR3 is TGTGCCAGCAGTTACCCCCCCGGCGGAATACTCTACTATGGCTACACCTTC. Translation gives CASSYPPGGILYYGYTF. V usage is TRBV6-8 and J usage is TRBJ1-2; D is unresolved. The CDR3 is 17 amino acids. The V gene's germline CDR1 is MNHGY and CDR2 SAAAGT. Trimming removed 2 bases at V and 3 bases at J, with 19 bases between.

This clonotype occurred many times. This beta chain is off target for a library built for alpha chains, so its abundance means little. The chain is built from TRBV7-9 and TRBJ1-2; D not certain. Trimming cost V 5 bases and J 1 base, with 2 bases left between them. CDR1 and CDR2 (germline): SEHNR, FQNEAQ (reference sequence). The CDR3 is 11 amino acids. The CDR3 DNA sequence: TGTGCCAGCAGCGATAACTATGGCTACACCTTC. It codes for CASSDNYGYTF.

This clonotype is termed medium-sized (0.01 to 0.1%). Little can be read into the size of this beta chain, an off-target read in a library designed for alpha chains. The chain carries TRBV29-1 and TRBJ1-1; D ambiguous. V lost 5 bases to trimming and J lost 6 bases, with 10 bases between them. In germline, CDR1 is SQVTM, CDR2 ANQGSEA. The CDR3 length is 11 residues. The CDR3 DNA reads TGCAGCGTTATTGACATTCCTGAAGCTTTCTTT. Its protein product is CSVIDIPEAFF.

This clonotype came up many times. The library was designed around alpha chains, so this beta chain is a stray read whose abundance carries little weight. The chain carries TRBV2 and TRBJ1-5; unclear D gene. V was shortened by 4 bases and J by 7 bases, with 5 bases between the two germline ends. The CDR3 extends over 11 amino acids. CDR1 SNHLY and CDR2 FYNNEI come from the germline V gene. CDR3 bases: TGTGCCAGCAGTGTGGGACAGCCCCAGCATTTT. Its protein product is CASSVGQPQHF.

In this sample, this clonotype turned up many times. A library made for alpha chains picked up this beta chain off target, so its size means little. J is TRBJ2-1 and V is TRBV11-2; D is perhaps TRBD2 (6 bases). This CDR3 is built from 14 residues. Trimming took 4 bases from V and 5 from J, leaving 12 bases between them. Per the germline V gene, CDR1 is SGHAT and CDR2 is FQNNGV. DNA for the CDR3: TGTGCCAGCAGCTCGGACTACCAGGACAATGAGCAGTTCTTC. It specifies CASSSDYQDNEQFF.

This clonotype was recorded at least ten times. Found in a library prepared for alpha chains, this beta chain is an off-target read, and its abundance has little meaning. This chain connects TRBV6-1 to TRBJ2-5; D gene ambiguous. This CDR3 has 13 residues. Germline assignment: CDR1 MNHNS and CDR2 SASEGT. V was clipped by 2 bases and J by 4 bases, with 8 bases between them. The CDR3 sequence: CASSEFAAETQYF. In nucleotides, the CDR3 is TGTGCCAGCAGTGAATTCGCGGCAGAGACCCAGTACTTC.

This clonotype was seen ten or more times. Since it is a stray read in a library aimed at alpha chains, this beta chain has a size that is not meaningful. The rearrangement uses TRBV7-9 and TRBJ1-1; D is possibly TRBD1 (5 bases). This CDR3 is built from 14 residues. Germline-derived CDR1 and CDR2 are SEHNR and FQNEAQ (reference sequence). V was clipped by 4 bases and J by 3 bases, with 12 bases between them. CDR3 sequence: CASSSVLQDTEAFF. CDR3 coding DNA: TGTGCCAGCAGCTCGGTGTTACAGGACACTGAAGCTTTCTTT.

A word on this clonotype: Because the library targeted alpha chains, this beta chain is an off-target read whose size means little. This chain connects TRBV18 to TRBJ2-1; 7 positions agree with TRBD2. CDR1 and CDR2 (germline): KGHSH, LQKENI. The CDR3 contains 14 residues. The ends lost 2 bases at V and 9 bases at J; junction bases unmatched: 7. CDR3 nucleotide sequence: TGTGCCAGCTCACCAGGGGGAGGGGAAACTGAGCAGTTCTTC. This encodes CASSPGGGETEQFF.

This clonotype was observed many times. Within a library made for alpha chains, this beta chain is off target, and its count is uninformative. The chain has TRBV20-1 and TRBJ1-2; D might be TRBD1 (5 bases). V lost 5 bases and J 6 bases, leaving 16 bases between the germline ends. Germline CDR1 is DFQATT and CDR2 is SNEGSKA (reference sequence). The CDR3 is 13 residues long. The CDR3, as DNA: TGCAGTGCTTCTCAGGGATTTGGGGATGGCTACACCTTC. Its translation: CSASQGFGDGYTF.

This clonotype was counted ten times or more. This beta chain slipped into a library made for alpha chains as a stray read, so its size is not meaningful. The V and J genes are TRBV20-1 and TRBJ2-7; TRBD2 agrees at 7 bases. Trimming took 4 bases from V and 3 from J; bases not matched to a gene: 9. In germline, CDR1 is DFQATT, CDR2 SNEGSKA (reference sequence). CDR3 length equals 14 residues. The DNA of the CDR3 is TGCAGTGCTAAGGAACCTAGCGGATACTACGAGCAGTACTTC. It is translated as CSAKEPSGYYEQYF.

The table lists this clonotype with many counts. This beta chain is a stray sequence in a library constructed for alpha chains; its clone size is not meaningful. The CDR3 DNA sequence: TGTGCCAGCAGCCTACTTGAGACCCAGTACTTC. Translating it yields CASSLLETQYF. V is TRBV5-6 and J is TRBJ2-5; D unresolved. CDR1 is SGHDT, CDR2 YYEEEE, per germline. Trimming took off 4 bases at V and 5 bases at J, with 6 bases between the two ends. The CDR3 is 11 amino acids.